This paragraph covers one T cell receptor beta chain sequence. Produced via immunoSEQ multiplex PCR; TCRdb's table is partial and in-frame only. Of about 83,000 clones detected, approximately 96% appear once; the ten largest clones hold around 0.31%. Trimming took 0 bases from V and 3 from J, leaving 6 bases between them. Germline loops: CDR1 PRHDT, CDR2 FYEKMQ (reference sequence). This CDR3 region has 14 residues. This specimen comes from a study of technical replicates of blood from several donors. Sequenced sample: T cells isolated from PBMCs. The TCR was taken from a human donor in good health. The J gene is TRBJ1-5, the V gene TRBV13; no firm D call. The CDR3 DNA sequence: TGTGCCAGCAGCTTAGGCCGTTTCAATCAGCCCCAGCATTTT. This codes for CASSLGRFNQPQHF.